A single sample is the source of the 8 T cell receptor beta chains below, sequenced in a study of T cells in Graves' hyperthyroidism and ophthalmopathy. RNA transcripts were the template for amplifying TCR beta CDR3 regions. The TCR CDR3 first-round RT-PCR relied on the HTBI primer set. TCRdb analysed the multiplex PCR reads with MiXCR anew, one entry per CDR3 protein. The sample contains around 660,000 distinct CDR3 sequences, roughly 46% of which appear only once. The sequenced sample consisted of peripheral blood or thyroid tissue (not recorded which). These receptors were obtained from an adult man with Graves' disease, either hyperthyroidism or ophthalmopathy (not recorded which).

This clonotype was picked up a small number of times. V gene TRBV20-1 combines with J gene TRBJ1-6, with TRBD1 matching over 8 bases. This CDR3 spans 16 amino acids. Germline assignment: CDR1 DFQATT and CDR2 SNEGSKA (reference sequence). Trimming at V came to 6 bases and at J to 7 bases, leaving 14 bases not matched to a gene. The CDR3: CSATNRGTTSNSPLHF. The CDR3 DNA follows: TGCAGTGCAACGAACAGGGGGACAACCTCAAATTCACCCCTCCACTTT.

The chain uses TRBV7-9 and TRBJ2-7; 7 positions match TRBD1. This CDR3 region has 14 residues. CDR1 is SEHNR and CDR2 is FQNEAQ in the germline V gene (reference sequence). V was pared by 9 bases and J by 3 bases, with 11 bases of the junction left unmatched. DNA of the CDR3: TGTGCCAGTAGTCCGCAGACAGGGAGCTACGAGCAGTACTTC. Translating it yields CASSPQTGSYEQYF.

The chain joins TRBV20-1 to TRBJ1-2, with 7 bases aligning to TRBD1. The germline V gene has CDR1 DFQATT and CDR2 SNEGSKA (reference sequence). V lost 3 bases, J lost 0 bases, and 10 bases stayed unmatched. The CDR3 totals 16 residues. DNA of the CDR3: TGCAGTGCTAGCCTAGGGGGGACAGTAACTAACTATGGCTACACCTTC. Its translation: CSASLGGTVTNYGYTF.

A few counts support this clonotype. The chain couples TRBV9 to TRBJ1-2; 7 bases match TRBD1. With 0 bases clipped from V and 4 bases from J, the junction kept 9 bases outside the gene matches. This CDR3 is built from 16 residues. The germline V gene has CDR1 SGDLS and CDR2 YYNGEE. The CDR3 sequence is CASSVARRGPFYGYTF. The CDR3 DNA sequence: TGTGCCAGCAGCGTAGCGCGTAGGGGGCCCTTCTATGGCTACACCTTC.

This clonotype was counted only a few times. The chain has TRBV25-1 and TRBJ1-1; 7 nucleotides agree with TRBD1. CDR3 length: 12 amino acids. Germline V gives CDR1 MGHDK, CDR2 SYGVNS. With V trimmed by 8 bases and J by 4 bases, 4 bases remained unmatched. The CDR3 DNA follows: TGTGCCAGCGACCCAGGGGGCACTGAAGCTTTCTTT. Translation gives CASDPGGTEAFF.

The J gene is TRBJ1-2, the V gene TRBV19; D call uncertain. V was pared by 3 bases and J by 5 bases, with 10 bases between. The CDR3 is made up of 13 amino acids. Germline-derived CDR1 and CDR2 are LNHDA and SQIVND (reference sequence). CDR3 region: CASSILTEYGYTF. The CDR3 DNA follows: TGTGCCAGTAGTATCCTGACTGAATATGGCTACACCTTC.

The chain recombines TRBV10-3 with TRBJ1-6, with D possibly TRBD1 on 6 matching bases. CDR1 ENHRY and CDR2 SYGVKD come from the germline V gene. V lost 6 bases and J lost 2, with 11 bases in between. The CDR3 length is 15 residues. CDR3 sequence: CAISRRDTYNSPLHF. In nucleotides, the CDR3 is TGTGCCATCAGCCGGAGGGACACCTATAATTCACCCCTCCACTTT.

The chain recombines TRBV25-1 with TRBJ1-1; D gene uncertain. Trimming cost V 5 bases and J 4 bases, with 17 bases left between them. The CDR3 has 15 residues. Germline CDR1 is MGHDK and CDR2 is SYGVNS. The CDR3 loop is CASSSRPASVTEAFF. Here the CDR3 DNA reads TGTGCCAGCAGTTCGCGGCCGGCCTCGGTCACTGAAGCTTTCTTT.